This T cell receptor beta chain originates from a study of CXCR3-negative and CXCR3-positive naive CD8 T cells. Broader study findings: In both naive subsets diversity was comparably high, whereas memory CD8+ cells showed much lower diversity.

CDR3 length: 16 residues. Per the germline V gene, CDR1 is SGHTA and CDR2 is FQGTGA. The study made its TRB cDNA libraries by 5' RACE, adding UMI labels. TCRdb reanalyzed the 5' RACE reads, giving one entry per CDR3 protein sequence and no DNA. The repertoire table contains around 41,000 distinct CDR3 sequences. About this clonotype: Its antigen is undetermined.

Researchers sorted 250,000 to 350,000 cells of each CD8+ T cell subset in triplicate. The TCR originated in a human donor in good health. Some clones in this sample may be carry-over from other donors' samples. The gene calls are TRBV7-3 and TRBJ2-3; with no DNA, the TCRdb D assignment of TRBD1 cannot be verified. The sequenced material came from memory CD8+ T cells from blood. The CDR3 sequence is CASSLEGTLLTDTQYF.